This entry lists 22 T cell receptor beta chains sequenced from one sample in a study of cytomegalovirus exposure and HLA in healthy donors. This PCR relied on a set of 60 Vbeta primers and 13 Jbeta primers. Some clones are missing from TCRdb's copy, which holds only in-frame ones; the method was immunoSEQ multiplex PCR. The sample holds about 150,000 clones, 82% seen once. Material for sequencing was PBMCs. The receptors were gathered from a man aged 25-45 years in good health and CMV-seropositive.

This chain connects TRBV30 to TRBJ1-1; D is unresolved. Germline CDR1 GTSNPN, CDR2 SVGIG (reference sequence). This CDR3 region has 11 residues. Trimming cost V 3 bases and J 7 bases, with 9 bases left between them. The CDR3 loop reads CAWRSGGEAFF. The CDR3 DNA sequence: TGTGCCTGGAGAAGTGGAGGTGAAGCTTTCTTT.

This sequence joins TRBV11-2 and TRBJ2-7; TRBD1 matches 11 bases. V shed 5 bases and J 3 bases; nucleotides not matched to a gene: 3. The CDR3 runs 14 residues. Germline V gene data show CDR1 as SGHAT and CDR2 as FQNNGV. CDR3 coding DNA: TGTGCCAGCAGCCCCGGGACAGGGGGCTACGAGCAGTACTTC. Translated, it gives CASSPGTGGYEQYF.

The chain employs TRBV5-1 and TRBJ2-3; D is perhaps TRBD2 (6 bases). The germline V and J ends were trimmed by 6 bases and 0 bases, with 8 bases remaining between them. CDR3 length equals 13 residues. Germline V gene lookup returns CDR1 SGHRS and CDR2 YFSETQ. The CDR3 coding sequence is TGCGCCAGCAATGGGGGGAGCACAGATACGCAGTATTTT. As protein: CASNGGSTDTQYF.

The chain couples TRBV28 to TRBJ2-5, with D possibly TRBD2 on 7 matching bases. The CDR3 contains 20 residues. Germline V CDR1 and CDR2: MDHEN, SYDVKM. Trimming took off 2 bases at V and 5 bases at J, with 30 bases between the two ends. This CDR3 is CASSLEVGEGWGGLSETQYF. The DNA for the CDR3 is TGTGCCAGCAGTTTAGAAGTGGGGGAGGGCTGGGGGGGGCTGAGTGAGACCCAGTACTTC.

CDR3 DNA: TGTGCCAGTAGTATCGGCAGGGGGCCATACGAGCAGTACTTC. It yields the protein CASSIGRGPYEQYF. The chain is built from TRBV19 and TRBJ2-7; 8 bases fit TRBD1. The junction had 5 bases not matched to a gene; V was cut back by 3 bases and J by 4 bases. Germline-derived CDR1 and CDR2 are LNHDA and SQIVND (reference sequence). The CDR3 has 14 amino acids.

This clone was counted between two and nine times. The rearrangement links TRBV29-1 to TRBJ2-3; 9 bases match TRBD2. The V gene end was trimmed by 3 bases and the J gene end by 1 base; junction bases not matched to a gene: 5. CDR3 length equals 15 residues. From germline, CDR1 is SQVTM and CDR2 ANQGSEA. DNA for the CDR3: TGCAGCGTTGAGGTTATAGCGGGGGGCACAGATACGCAGTATTTT. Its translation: CSVEVIAGGTDTQYF.

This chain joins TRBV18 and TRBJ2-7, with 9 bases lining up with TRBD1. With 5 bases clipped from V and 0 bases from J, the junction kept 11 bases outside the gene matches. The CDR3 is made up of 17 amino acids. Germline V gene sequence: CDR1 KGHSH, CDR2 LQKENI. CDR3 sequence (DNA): TGTGCCAGCTCAGGCAGACATGGGACAGGGCCCTCCTACGAGCAGTACTTC. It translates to CASSGRHGTGPSYEQYF.

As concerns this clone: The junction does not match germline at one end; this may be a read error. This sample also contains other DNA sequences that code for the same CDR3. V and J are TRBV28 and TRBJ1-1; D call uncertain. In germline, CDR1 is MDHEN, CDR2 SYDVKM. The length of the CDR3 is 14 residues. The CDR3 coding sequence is TGTGCCACCAAAATCCAGACACTGAACACTGAAGCTTTTTTT. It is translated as CATKIQTLNTEAFF.

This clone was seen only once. The CDR3 DNA sequence: TGTGCCAGCTCACCCCCCGGGACACTTAACTATGGCTACACCTTC. Protein product: CASSPPGTLNYGYTF. V usage is TRBV18 and J usage is TRBJ1-2; tentatively, D is TRBD1 (6 bases). The CDR3 is 15 amino acids. V was trimmed by 3 bases and J by 1 base, leaving 12 bases between them. Germline V CDR1 and CDR2: KGHSH, LQKENI.

The CDR3 protein is CASSFGRQETQYF. The CDR3 nucleotides read TGTGCCAGCAGCTTTGGTCGTCAGGAGACCCAGTACTTC. The chain is built from TRBV7-2 and TRBJ2-5; D remains ambiguous. Germline lookup yields CDR1 SGHTA and CDR2 FQGNSA. This CDR3 has 13 amino acids. V dropped 3 bases and J dropped 5 bases, with 10 bases sitting between them.

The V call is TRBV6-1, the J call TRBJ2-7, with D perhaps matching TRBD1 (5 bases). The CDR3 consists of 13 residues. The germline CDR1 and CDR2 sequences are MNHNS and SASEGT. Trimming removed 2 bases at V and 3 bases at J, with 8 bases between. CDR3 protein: CASSEQGYYEQYF. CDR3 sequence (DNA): TGTGCCAGCAGTGAACAGGGCTACTACGAGCAGTACTTC.

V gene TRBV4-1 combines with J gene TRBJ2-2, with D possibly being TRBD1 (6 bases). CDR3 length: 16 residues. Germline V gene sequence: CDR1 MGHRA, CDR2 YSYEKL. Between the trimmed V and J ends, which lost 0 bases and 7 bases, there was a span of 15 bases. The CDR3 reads CASSQDLDSRIGELFF. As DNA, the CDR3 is TGCGCCAGCAGCCAAGATCTGGACAGTAGAATCGGGGAGCTGTTTTTT.

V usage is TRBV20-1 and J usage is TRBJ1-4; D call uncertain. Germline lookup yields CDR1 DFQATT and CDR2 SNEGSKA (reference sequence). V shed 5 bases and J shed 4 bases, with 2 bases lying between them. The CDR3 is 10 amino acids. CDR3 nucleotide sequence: TGCAGTGCTTATAATGAAAAACTGTTTTTT. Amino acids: CSAYNEKLFF.

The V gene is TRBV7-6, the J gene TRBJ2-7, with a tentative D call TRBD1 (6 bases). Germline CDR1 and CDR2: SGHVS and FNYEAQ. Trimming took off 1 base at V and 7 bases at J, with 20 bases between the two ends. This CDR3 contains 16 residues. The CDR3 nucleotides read TGTGCCAGCAGCTTAGGCGACCGGACAGCAAAAAATGAGCAGTACTTC. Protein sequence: CASSLGDRTAKNEQYF. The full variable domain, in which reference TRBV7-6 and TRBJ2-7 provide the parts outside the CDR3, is GAGVSQSPRYKVTKRGQDVALRCDPISGHVSLYWYRQALGQGPEFLTYFNYEAQQDKSGLPNDRFSAERPEGSISTLTIQRTEQRDSAMYRCASSLGDRTAKNEQYFGPGTRLTVT.

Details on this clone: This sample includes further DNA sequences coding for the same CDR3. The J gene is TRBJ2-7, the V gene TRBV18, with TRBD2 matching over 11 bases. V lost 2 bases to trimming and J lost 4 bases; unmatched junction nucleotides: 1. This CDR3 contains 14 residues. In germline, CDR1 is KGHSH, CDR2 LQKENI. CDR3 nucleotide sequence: TGTGCCAGCTCACCAGGGACTAGCGGTTACGAGCAGTACTTC. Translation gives CASSPGTSGYEQYF. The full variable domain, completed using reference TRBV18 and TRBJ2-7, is NAGVMQNPRHLVRRRGQEARLRCSPMKGHSHVYWYRQLPEEGLKFMVYLQKENIIDESGMPKERFSAEFPKEGPSILRIQQVVRGDSAAYFCASSPGTSGYEQYFGPGTRLTVT.

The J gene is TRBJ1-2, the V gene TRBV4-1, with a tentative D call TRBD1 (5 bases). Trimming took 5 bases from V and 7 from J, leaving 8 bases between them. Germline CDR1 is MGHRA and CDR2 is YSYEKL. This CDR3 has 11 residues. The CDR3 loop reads CASSRGGGYTF. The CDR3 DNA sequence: TGCGCCAGCAGCAGGGGAGGTGGCTACACCTTC.

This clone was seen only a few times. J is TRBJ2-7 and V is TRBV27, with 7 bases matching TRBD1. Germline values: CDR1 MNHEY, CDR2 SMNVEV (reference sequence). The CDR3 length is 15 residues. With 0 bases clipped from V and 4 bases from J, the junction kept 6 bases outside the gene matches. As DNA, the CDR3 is TGTGCCAGCAGTTTATCGATCCCCAGGGGGTACGAGCAGTACTTC. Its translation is CASSLSIPRGYEQYF.

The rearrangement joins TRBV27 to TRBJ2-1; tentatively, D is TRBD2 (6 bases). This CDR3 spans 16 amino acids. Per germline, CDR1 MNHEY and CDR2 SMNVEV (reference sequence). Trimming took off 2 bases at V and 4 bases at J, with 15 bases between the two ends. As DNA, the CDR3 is TGTGCCAGCAGTTTACTAGCGCTTACAATATACAATGAGCAGTTCTTC. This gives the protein CASSLLALTIYNEQFF.

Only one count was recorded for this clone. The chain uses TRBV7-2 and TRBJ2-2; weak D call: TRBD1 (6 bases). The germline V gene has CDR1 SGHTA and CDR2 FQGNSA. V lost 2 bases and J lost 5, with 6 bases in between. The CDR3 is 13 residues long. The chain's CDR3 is CASSLTGTGELFF. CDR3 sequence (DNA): TGTGCCAGCAGCTTAACAGGGACCGGGGAGCTGTTTTTT.

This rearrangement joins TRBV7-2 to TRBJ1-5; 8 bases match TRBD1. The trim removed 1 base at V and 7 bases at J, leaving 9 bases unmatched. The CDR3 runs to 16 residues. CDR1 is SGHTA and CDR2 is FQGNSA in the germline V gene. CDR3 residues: CASSLVSGQGGQPQHF. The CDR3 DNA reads TGTGCCAGCAGCTTAGTCTCCGGACAGGGCGGGCAGCCCCAGCATTTT. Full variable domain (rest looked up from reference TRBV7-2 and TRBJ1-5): GAGVSQSPSNKVTEKGKDVELRCDPISGHTALYWYRQSLGQGLEFLIYFQGNSAPDKSGLPSDRFSAERTGGSVSTLTIQRTQQEDSAVYLCASSLVSGQGGQPQHFGDGTRLSIL.

The DNA for the CDR3 is TGTGCCAGCAGTGGACCGGGAGTATATTTT. Its protein is CASSGPGVYF. The J gene is TRBJ1-3, the V gene TRBV6-5; D remains unclear. This CDR3 spans 10 amino acids. Trimming stripped 5 bases from V and 14 bases from J, with 10 bases between. Germline V gene sequence: CDR1 MNHEY, CDR2 SVGAGI.

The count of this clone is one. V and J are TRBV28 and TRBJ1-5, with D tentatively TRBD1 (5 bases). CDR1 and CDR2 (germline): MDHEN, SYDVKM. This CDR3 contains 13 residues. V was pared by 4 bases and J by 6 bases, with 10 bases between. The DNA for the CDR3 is TGTGCCAGCAGTTCGCACAGGTTTCAGCCCCAGCATTTT. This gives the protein CASSSHRFQPQHF.